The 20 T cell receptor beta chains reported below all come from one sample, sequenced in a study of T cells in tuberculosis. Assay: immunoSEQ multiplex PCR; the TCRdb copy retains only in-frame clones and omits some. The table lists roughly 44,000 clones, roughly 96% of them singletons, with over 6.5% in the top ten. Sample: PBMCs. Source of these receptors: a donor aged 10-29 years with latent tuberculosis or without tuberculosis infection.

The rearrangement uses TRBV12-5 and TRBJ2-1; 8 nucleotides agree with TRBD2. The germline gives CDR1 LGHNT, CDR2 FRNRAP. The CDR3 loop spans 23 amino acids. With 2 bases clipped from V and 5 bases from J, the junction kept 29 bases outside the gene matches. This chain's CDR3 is CASGLIPGFGAGAEILPNNEQFF. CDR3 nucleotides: TGTGCTAGTGGTTTGATCCCAGGGTTTGGAGCGGGGGCAGAAATCCTGCCCAACAATGAGCAGTTCTTC.

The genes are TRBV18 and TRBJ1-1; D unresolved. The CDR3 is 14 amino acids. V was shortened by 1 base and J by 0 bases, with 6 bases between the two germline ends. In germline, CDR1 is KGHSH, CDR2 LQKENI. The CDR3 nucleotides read TGTGCCAGCTCACCACTAGCCCTGAACACTGAAGCTTTCTTT. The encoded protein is CASSPLALNTEAFF. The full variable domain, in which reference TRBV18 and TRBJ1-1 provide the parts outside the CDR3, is NAGVMQNPRHLVRRRGQEARLRCSPMKGHSHVYWYRQLPEEGLKFMVYLQKENIIDESGMPKERFSAEFPKEGPSILRIQQVVRGDSAAYFCASSPLALNTEAFFGQGTRLTVV.

The CDR3 is CASSQSEVGVDTQYF. In nucleotides, the CDR3 is TGTGCCAGCAGCCAGTCCGAAGTGGGAGTAGATACGCAGTATTTT. J is TRBJ2-3 and V is TRBV4-2; D perhaps matches TRBD2 (5 bases). In germline, CDR1 is LGHNA, CDR2 YNFKEQ. The CDR3 totals 15 residues. Trimming pared 3 bases from V and 5 bases from J, leaving 15 bases between.

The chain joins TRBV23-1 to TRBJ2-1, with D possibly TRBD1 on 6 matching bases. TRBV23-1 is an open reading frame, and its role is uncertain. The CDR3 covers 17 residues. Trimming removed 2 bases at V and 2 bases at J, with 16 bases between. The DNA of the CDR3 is TGCGCCAGCAGTCAAAACCAGGGGCCCCGGACCTACAATGAGCAGTTCTTC. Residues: CASSQNQGPRTYNEQFF.

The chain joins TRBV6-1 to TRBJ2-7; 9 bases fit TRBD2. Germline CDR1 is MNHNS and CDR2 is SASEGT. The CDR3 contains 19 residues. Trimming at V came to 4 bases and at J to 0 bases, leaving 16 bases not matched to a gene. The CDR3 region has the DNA TGTGCCAGCAGTGCCCCAGGGGTTAGCGGGGGACCTAGCTCCTACGAGCAGTACTTC. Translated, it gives CASSAPGVSGGPSSYEQYF.

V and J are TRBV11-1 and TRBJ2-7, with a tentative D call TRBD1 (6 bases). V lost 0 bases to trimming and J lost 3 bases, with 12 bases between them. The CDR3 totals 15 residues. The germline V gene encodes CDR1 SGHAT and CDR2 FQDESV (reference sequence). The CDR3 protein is CASSLADSRFYEQYF. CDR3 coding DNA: TGTGCCAGCAGCTTAGCGGACAGCCGGTTCTACGAGCAGTACTTC.

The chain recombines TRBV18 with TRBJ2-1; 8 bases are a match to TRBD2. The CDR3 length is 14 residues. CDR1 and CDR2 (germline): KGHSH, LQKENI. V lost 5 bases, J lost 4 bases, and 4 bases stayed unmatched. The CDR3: CASSELADYNEQFF. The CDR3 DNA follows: TGTGCCAGCTCAGAACTAGCGGATTACAATGAGCAGTTCTTC.

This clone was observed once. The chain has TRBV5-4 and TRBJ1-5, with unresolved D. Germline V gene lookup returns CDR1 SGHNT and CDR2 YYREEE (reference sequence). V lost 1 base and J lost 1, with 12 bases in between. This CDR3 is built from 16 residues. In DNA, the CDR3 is TGTGCCAGCAGCTTGTTTCCCGCACAGAGCAATCAGCCCCAGCATTTT. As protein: CASSLFPAQSNQPQHF.

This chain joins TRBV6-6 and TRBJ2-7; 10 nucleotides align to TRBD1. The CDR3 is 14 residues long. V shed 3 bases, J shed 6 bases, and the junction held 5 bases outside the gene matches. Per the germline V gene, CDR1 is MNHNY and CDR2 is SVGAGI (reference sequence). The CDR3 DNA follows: TGTGCCAGCAGTTATAAGACAGGGGGCCTCGAGCAGTACTTC. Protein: CASSYKTGGLEQYF.

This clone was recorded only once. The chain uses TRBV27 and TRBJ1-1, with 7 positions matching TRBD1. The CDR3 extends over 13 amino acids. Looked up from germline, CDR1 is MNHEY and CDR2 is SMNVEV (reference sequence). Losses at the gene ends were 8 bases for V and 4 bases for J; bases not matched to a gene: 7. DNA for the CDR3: TGTGCCAGCGGATACAGGGGAAGCACTGAAGCTTTCTTT. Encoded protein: CASGYRGSTEAFF.

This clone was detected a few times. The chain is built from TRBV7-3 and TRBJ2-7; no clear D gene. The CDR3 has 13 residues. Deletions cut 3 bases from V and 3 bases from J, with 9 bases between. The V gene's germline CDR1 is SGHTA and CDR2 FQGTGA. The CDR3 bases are TGTGCCAGCAGCTTCGGCGGCGGCTACGAGCAGTACTTC. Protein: CASSFGGGYEQYF.

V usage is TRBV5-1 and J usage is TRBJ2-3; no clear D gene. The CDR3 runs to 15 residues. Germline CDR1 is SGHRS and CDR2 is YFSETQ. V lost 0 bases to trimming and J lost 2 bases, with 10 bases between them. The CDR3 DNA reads TGCGCCAGCAGCTTGGGAGACTTTATCACAGATACGCAGTATTTT. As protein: CASSLGDFITDTQYF.

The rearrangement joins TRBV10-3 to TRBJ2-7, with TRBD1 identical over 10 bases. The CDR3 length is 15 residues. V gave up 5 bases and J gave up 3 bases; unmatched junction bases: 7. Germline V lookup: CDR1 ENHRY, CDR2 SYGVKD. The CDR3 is CAISNPGTGVYEQYF. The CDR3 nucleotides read TGTGCCATCAGTAATCCTGGGACAGGGGTCTACGAGCAGTACTTC.

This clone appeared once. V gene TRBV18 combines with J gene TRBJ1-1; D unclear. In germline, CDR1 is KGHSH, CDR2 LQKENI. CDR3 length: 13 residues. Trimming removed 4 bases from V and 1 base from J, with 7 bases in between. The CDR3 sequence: CASSLSQNTEAFF. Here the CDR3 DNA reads TGTGCCAGCTCACTTAGCCAGAACACTGAAGCTTTCTTT.

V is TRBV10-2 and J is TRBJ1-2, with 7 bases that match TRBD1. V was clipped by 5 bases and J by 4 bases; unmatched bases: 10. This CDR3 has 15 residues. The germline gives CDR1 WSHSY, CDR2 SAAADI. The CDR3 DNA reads TGCGCCAGCAGTCGAATCCGACAGGGCACCTATGGCTACACCTTC. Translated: CASSRIRQGTYGYTF.

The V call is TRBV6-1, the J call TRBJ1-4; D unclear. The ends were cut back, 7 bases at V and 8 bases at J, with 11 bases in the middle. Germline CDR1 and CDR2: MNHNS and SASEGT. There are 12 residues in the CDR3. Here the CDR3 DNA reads TGTGCCAGCACCTACGGGTCAGAAAAACTGTTTTTT. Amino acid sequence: CASTYGSEKLFF.

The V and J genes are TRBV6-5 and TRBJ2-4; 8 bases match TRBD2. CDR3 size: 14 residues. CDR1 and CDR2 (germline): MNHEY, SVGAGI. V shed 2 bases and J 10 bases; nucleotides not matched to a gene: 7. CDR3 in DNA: TGTGCCAGCAGTTACATGGCGGGAGGAGGAATTCAGTACTTC. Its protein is CASSYMAGGGIQYF.

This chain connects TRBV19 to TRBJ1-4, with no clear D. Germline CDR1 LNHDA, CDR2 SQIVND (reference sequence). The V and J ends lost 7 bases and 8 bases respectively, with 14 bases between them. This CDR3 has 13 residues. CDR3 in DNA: TGTGCCAGTAAAATCATGGCGGGGGAAAAACTGTTTTTT. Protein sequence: CASKIMAGEKLFF.

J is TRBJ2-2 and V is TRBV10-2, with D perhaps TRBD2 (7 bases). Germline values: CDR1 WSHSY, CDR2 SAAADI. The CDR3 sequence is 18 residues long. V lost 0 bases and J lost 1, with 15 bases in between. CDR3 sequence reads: CASSESWSGGLNTGELFF. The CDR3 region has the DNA TGCGCCAGCAGTGAGTCATGGTCGGGGGGCCTGAACACCGGGGAGCTGTTTTTT.

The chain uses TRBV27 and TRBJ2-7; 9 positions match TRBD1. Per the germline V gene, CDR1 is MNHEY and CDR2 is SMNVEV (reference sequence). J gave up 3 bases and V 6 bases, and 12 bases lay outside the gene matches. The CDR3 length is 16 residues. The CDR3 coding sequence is TGTGCCAGCAGGTGGGAAGGGACAGGGTATATCTACGAGCAGTACTTC. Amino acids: CASRWEGTGYIYEQYF.